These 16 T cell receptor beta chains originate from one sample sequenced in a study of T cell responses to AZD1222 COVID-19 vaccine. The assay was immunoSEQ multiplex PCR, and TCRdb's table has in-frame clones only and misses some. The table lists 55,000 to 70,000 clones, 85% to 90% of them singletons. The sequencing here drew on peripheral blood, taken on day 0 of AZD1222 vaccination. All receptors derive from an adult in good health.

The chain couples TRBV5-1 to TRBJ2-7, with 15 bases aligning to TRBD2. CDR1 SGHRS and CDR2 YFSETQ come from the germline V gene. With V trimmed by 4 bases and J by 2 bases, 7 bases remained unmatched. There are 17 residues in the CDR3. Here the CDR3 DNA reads TGCGCCAGCAGCCCCTACGGGACTAGCGGGAGGACCTACGAGCAGTACTTC. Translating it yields CASSPYGTSGRTYEQYF.

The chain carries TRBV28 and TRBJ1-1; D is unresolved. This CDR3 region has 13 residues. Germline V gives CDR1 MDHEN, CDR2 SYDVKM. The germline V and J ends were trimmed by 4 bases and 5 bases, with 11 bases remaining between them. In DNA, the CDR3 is TGTGCCAGCAGTTCGGGCCTCGAGACTGAAGCTTTCTTT. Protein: CASSSGLETEAFF.

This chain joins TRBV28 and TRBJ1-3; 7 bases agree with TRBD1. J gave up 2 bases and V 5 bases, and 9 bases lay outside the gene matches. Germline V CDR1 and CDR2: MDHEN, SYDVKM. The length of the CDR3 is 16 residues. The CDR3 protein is CASSRGQAVTGNTIYF. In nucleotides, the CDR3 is TGTGCCAGCAGTAGAGGACAGGCGGTTACTGGAAACACCATATATTTT.

CDR3 protein: CASSQDGRDGRPSYEQYF. CDR3 coding DNA: TGCGCCAGCAGCCAAGATGGCCGGGACGGGAGGCCCTCCTACGAGCAGTACTTC. The J gene is TRBJ2-7, the V gene TRBV4-1; 7 bases agree with TRBD2. The J segment lost 0 bases and the V segment lost 0 bases, leaving 11 bases of the junction unmatched. Germline loops: CDR1 MGHRA, CDR2 YSYEKL. The CDR3 consists of 18 residues.

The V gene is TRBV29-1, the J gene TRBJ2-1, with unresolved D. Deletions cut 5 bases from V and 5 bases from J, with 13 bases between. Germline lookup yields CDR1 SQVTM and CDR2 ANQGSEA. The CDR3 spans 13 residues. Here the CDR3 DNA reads TGCAGCGTTTCGCCACTACGTAACAATGAGCAGTTCTTC. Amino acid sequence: CSVSPLRNNEQFF.

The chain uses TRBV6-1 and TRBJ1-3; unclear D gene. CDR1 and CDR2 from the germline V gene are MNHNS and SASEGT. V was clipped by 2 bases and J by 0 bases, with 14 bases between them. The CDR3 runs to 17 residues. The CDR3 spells CASSELFGLSSGNTIYF. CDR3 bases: TGTGCCAGCAGTGAATTGTTTGGACTTTCCTCTGGAAACACCATATATTTT.

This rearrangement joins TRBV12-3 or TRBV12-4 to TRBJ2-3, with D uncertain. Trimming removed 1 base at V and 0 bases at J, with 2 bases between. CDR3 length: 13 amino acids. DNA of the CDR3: TGTGCCAGCAGTTTAGGGAGCACAGATACGCAGTATTTT. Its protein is CASSLGSTDTQYF.

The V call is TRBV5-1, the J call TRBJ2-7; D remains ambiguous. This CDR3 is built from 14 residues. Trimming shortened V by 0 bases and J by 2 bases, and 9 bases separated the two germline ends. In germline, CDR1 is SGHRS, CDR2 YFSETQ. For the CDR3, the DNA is TGCGCCAGCAGCTTGGACCGCTCCACCTACGAGCAGTACTTC. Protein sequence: CASSLDRSTYEQYF.

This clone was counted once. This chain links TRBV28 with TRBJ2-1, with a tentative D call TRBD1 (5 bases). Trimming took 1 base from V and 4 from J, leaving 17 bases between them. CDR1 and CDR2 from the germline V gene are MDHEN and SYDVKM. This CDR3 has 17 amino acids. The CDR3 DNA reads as TGTGCCAGCAGTTTATTAATTGAGGCAGGGCCTTACAATGAGCAGTTCTTC. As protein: CASSLLIEAGPYNEQFF.

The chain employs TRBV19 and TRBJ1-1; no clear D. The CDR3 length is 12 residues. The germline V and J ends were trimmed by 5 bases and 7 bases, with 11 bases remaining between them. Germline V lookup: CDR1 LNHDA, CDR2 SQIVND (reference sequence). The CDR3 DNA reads TGTGCCAGTAGTTCCGGGATACGTGAAGCTTTCTTT. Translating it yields CASSSGIREAFF.

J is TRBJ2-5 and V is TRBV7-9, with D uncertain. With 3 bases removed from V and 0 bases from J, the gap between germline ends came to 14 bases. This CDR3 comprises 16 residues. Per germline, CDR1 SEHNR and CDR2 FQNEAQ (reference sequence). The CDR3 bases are TGTGCCAGCAGCTTCTTGTTTGCGGTTAACCAAGAGACCCAGTACTTC. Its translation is CASSFLFAVNQETQYF. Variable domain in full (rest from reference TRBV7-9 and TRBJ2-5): DTGVSQNPRHKITKRGQNVTFRCDPISEHNRLYWYRQTLGQGPEFLTYFQNEAQLEKSRLLSDRFSAERPKGSFSTLEIQRTEQGDSAMYLCASSFLFAVNQETQYFGPGTRLLVL.

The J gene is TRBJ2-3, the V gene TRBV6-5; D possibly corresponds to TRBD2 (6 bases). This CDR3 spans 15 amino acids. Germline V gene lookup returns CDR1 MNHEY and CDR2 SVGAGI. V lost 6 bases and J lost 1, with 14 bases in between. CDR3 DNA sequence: TGTGCCAGCAGCACACTCGGGGAGGGCACAGATACGCAGTATTTT. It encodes CASSTLGEGTDTQYF.

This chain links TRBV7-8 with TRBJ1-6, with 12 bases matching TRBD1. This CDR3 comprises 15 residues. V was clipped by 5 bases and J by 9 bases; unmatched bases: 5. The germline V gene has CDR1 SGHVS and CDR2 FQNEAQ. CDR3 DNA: TGTGCCAGCAGCCCCGGGACAGGGGGCACTTCACCCCTCCACTTT. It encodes CASSPGTGGTSPLHF.

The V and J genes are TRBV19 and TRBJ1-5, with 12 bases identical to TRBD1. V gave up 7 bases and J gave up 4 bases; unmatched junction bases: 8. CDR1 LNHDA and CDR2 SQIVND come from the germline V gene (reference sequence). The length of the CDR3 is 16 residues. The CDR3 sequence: CASNGRDRGRNQPQHF. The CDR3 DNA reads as TGTGCCAGTAACGGACGGGACAGGGGGCGGAATCAGCCCCAGCATTTT.

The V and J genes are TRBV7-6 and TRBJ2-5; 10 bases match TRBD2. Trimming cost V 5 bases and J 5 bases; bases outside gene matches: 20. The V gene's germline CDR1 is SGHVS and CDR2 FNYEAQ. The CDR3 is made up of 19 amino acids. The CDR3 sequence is CASSPIVGDEREGLETQYF. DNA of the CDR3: TGTGCCAGCAGCCCCATTGTAGGGGATGAGCGGGAGGGCCTGGAGACCCAGTACTTC.

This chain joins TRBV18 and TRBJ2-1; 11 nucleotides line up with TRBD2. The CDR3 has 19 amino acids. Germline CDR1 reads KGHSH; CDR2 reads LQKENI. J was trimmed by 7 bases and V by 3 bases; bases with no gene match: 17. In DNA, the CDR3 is TGTGCCAGCTCACCTGGACTAGCGGGTGCTATTCCCGGGGGGAATGAGCAGTTCTTC. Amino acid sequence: CASSPGLAGAIPGGNEQFF.